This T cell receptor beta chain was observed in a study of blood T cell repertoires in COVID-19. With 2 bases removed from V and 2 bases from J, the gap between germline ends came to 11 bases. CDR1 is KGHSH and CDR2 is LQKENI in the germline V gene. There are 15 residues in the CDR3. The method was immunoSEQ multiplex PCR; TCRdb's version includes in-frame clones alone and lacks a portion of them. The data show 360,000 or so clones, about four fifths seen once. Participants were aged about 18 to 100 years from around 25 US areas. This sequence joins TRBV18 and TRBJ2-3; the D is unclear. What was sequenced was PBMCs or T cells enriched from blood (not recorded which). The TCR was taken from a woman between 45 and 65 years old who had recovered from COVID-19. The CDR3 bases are TGTGCCAGCTCACCAGTCGCTATCCCCACAGATACGCAGTATTTT. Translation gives CASSPVAIPTDTQYF.